This TCR beta chain came from a study of cytomegalovirus exposure and HLA in healthy donors. PCR used 60 Vbeta primers and 13 Jbeta primers. Original data processing: A later analysis tallied some 84 million unique TCR beta chains, 9.5 million to 14 million of them shared. Measured with immunoSEQ multiplex PCR; TCRdb has only the in-frame clones, and not every one. V and J calls and clone size are given by that table; D and trimming were obtained from the DNA. The sample consists of 200,000 to 250,000 clones, less than 85% of them appearing once. Trimming removed 5 bases from V and 2 bases from J; junction bases left unmatched: 6. Per germline, CDR1 SEHNR and CDR2 FQNEAQ (reference sequence). CDR3 length: 16 amino acids.

This clonotype originated in a man between 18 and 29 years old in good health and CMV-seronegative. The J gene is TRBJ1-1, the V gene TRBV7-9; 12 nucleotides agree with TRBD1. Sequenced material: PBMCs. This CDR3 reads CASSPGQGAQNTEAFF. CDR3 bases: TGTGCCAGCAGCCCGGGACAGGGGGCGCAAAACACTGAAGCTTTCTTT.